Each of the 9 T cell receptor beta chains below was sequenced from the same sample in a study of vaccination effects on CD4 cells after COVID-19. Clones were sequenced by immunoSEQ multiplex PCR, and TCRdb holds only the in-frame ones, with some missing. The table has tens of thousands of clones, 60% to 80% seen once. Their target antigens are unknown. Antigen-specific CD4+ T cell clonotypes were called by their expansion after viral peptide-pool culture in ViraFEST. Cultured cells yielded isolated CD4+ T cells after around 9 days. Vaccine recipients lacked prior SARS-CoV-2 infection and had negative nucleocapsid antibodies. The sequenced sample was CD4+ T cells from PBMCs cultured with HCoV-OC43 spike peptides, obtained before COVID-19 vaccination. Subset described: HCoV-OC43 spike overlapping peptide pool stimulation. These receptor sequences come from a human donor who received a COVID-19 vaccine.

The chain has TRBV27 and TRBJ1-2; 9 nucleotides match TRBD1. This CDR3 comprises 14 residues. Germline V lookup: CDR1 MNHEY, CDR2 SMNVEV (reference sequence). J lost 8 bases, V lost 5 bases, and 9 bases had no gene match. CDR3 bases: TGTGCCAGCAGTCCACAACAGGGGGCGCGCGGCTACACCTTC. Encoded protein: CASSPQQGARGYTF.

This chain joins TRBV7-9 and TRBJ2-3; TRBD2 agrees at 7 bases. This CDR3 is built from 16 residues. Germline CDR1 is SEHNR and CDR2 is FQNEAQ (reference sequence). With V trimmed by 5 bases and J by 2 bases, 10 bases remained unmatched. CDR3 loop: CASSRGRVGLTDTQYF. CDR3 coding DNA: TGTGCCAGCAGCAGAGGGAGGGTGGGTCTCACAGATACGCAGTATTTT.

The CDR3 bases are TGTGCCAGTTCAAGAGGCTATGCAACAGATACGCAGTATTTT. This encodes CASSRGYATDTQYF. The rearrangement joins TRBV5-5 to TRBJ2-3; D gene uncertain. Trimming cost V 8 bases and J 3 bases, with 16 bases left between them. CDR3 length: 14 amino acids. Germline lookup yields CDR1 SGHKS and CDR2 YYEKEE (reference sequence).

This clone occurred a few times. The chain carries TRBV5-1 and TRBJ1-2; D gene unclear. Per the germline V gene, CDR1 is SGHRS and CDR2 is YFSETQ. V was cut by 4 bases and J by 4 bases, with 11 bases left in between. The CDR3 covers 13 residues. The CDR3 loop reads CASSLGTFYGYTF. Here the CDR3 DNA reads TGCGCCAGCAGCCTAGGTACTTTCTATGGCTACACCTTC. The whole variable domain, remainder taken from reference TRBV5-1 and TRBJ1-2, is KAGVTQTPRYLIKTRGQQVTLSCSPISGHRSVSWYQQTPGQGLQFLFEYFSETQRNKGNFPGRFSGRQFSNSRSEMNVSTLELGDSALYLCASSLGTFYGYTFGSGTRLTVV.

The gene calls are TRBV28 and TRBJ2-7, with a weak D call TRBD1 (6 bases). In germline, CDR1 is MDHEN, CDR2 SYDVKM. This CDR3 comprises 13 residues. V lost 6 bases to trimming and J lost 5 bases, with 14 bases between them. CDR3 in amino acids: CASSPGDTHEQYV. The CDR3 DNA follows: TGTGCCAGCAGCCCCGGGGACACACACGAGCAGTACGTC.

This clone was seen once. The genes are TRBV30 and TRBJ2-1; D ambiguous. There are 11 residues in the CDR3. The germline V gene encodes CDR1 GTSNPN and CDR2 SVGIG (reference sequence). V was clipped by 0 bases and J by 6 bases, with 3 bases between them. In nucleotides, the CDR3 is TGTGCCTGGAGTGTACGCAATGAGCAGTTCTTC. As protein: CAWSVRNEQFF. The entire variable domain, with the rest obtained from reference TRBV30 and TRBJ2-1, is as follows: SQTIHQWPATLVQPVGSPLSLECTVEGTSNPNLYWYRQAAGRGLQLLFYSVGIGQISSEVPQNLSASRPQDRQFILSSKKLLLSDSGFYLCAWSVRNEQFFGPGTRLTVL.

CDR3 in DNA: TGTGCCAGCACCCTGGACAGGGGGATATATACCGGGGAGCTGTTTTTT. Its protein product is CASTLDRGIYTGELFF. The chain carries TRBV2 and TRBJ2-2; 10 nucleotides line up with TRBD1. V trimming: 7 bases; J trimming: 5 bases; junction bases outside the gene matches: 10. Germline lookup yields CDR1 SNHLY and CDR2 FYNNEI. The CDR3 has 16 residues. Full variable domain (outside the CDR3, taken from reference TRBV2 and TRBJ2-2): EPEVTQTPSHQVTQMGQEVILRCVPISNHLYFYWYRQILGQKVEFLVSFYNNEISEKSEIFDDQFSVERPDGSNFTLKIRSTKLEDSAMYFCASTLDRGIYTGELFFGEGSRLTVL.

This chain links TRBV29-1 with TRBJ2-3; D unclear. Germline V lookup: CDR1 SQVTM, CDR2 ANQGSEA. The CDR3 has 14 amino acids. Trimming took off 5 bases at V and 6 bases at J, with 18 bases between the two ends. CDR3 nucleotide sequence: TGCAGCGTTCGTGTACCGGGCTGGGCCGATACGCAGTATTTT. It is translated as CSVRVPGWADTQYF.

The genes are TRBV9 and TRBJ1-2; no clear D. Germline CDR1 SGDLS, CDR2 YYNGEE. The CDR3 length is 15 residues. The germline V and J ends were trimmed by 3 bases and 3 bases, with 15 bases remaining between them. CDR3 sequence: CASSAVFNADYGYTF. In nucleotides, the CDR3 is TGTGCCAGCAGCGCAGTTTTCAATGCGGACTATGGCTACACCTTC.